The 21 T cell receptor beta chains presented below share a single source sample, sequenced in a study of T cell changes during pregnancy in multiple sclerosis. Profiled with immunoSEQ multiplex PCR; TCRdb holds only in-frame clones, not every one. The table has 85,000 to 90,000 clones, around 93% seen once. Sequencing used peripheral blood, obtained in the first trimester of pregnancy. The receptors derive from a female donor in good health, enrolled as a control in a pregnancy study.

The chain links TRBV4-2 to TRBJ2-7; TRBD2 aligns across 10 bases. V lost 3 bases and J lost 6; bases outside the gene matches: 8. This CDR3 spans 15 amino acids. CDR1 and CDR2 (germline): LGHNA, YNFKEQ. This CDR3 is CASSHEPGLASEQYF. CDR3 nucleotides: TGTGCCAGCAGCCACGAACCGGGACTAGCGTCCGAGCAGTACTTC.

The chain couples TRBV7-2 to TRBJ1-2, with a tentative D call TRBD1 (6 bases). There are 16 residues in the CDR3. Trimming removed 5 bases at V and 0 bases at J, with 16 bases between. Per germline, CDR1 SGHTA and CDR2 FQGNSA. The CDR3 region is CASSAAPGQANYGYTF. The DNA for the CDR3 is TGTGCCAGCAGCGCCGCCCCGGGACAAGCTAACTATGGCTACACCTTC.

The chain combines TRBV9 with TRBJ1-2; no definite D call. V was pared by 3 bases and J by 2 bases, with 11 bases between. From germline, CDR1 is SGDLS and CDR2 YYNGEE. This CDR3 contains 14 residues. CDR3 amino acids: CASSGRGRNYGYTF. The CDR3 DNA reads TGTGCCAGCAGCGGCCGCGGGCGGAACTATGGCTACACCTTC. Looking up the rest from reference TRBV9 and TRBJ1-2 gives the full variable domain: DSGVTQTPKHLITATGQRVTLRCSPRSGDLSVYWYQQSLDQGLQFLIQYYNGEERAKGNILERFSAQQFPDLHSELNLSSLELGDSALYFCASSGRGRNYGYTFGSGTRLTVV.

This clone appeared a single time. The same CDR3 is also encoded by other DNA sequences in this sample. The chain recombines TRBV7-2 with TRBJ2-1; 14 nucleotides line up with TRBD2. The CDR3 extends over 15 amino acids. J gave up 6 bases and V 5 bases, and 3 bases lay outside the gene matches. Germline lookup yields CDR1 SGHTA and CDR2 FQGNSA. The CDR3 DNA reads TGTGCCAGCAGCCTCGGGACTAGCGGGGGCAATGAGCAGTTCTTC. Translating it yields CASSLGTSGGNEQFF. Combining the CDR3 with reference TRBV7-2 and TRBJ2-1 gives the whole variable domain GAGVSQSPSNKVTEKGKDVELRCDPISGHTALYWYRQSLGQGLEFLIYFQGNSAPDKSGLPSDRFSAERTGGSVSTLTIQRTQQEDSAVYLCASSLGTSGGNEQFFGPGTRLTVL.

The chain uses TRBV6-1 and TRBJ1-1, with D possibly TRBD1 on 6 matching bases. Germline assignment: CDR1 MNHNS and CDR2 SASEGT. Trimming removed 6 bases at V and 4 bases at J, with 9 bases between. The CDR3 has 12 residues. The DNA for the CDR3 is TGTGCCAGCAGGTTACAGGGCACTGAAGCTTTCTTT. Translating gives CASRLQGTEAFF.

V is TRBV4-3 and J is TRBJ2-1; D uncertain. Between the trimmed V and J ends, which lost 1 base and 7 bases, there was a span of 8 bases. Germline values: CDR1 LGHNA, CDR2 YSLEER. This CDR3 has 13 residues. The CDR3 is CASSQGYGNEQFF. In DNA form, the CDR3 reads TGCGCCAGCAGCCAAGGCTACGGGAATGAGCAGTTCTTC.

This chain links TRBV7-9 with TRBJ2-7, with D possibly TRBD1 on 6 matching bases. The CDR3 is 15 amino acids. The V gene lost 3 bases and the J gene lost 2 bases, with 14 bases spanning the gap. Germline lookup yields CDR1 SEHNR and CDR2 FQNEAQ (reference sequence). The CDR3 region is CASSFDRLRTYEQYF. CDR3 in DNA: TGTGCCAGCAGCTTCGACAGGCTACGAACCTACGAGCAGTACTTC. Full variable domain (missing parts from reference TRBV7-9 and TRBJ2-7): DTGVSQNPRHKITKRGQNVTFRCDPISEHNRLYWYRQTLGQGPEFLTYFQNEAQLEKSRLLSDRFSAERPKGSFSTLEIQRTEQGDSAMYLCASSFDRLRTYEQYFGPGTRLTVT.

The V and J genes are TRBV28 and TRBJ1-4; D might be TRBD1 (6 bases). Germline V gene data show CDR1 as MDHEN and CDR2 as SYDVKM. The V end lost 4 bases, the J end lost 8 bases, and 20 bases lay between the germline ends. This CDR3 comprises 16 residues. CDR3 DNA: TGTGCCAGCAGTTCCCCCCGGGACACGTCGAGGGAAAAACTGTTTTTT. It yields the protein CASSSPRDTSREKLFF.

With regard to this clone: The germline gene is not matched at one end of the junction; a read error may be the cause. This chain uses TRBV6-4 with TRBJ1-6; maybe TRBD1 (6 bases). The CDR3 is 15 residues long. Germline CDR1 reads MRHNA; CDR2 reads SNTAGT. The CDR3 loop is CASSNSGVTNSPLHF. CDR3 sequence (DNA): TGTGCCAGCAGTAACTCAGGGGTTACTAATTCACCCCTCCACTTT.

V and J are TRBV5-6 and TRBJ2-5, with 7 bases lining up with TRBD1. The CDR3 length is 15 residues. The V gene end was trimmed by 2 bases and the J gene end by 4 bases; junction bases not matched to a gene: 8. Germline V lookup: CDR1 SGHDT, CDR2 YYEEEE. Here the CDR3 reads CASSFDRERVETQYF. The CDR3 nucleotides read TGTGCCAGCAGCTTTGACAGGGAACGGGTAGAGACCCAGTACTTC.

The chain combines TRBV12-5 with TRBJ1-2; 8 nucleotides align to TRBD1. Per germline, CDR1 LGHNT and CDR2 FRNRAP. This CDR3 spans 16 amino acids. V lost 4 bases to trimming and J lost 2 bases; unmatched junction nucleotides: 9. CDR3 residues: CASGSTTGERNYGYTF. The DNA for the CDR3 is TGTGCTAGTGGTTCGACGACAGGGGAGAGGAACTATGGCTACACCTTC.

CDR3 in DNA: TGTGCCACCAGCCCCCAGAGGGGCAATCAGCCCCAGCATTTT. Translating it yields CATSPQRGNQPQHF. This chain joins TRBV15 and TRBJ1-5; D is unclear. The CDR3 has 14 residues. Germline assignment: CDR1 LNHNV and CDR2 YYDKDF (reference sequence). V was pared by 5 bases and J by 2 bases, with 10 bases between.

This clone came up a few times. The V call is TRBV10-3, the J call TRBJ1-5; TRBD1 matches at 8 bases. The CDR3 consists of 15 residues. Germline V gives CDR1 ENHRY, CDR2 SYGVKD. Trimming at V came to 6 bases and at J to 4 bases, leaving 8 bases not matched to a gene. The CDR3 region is CAISKDRGANQPQHF. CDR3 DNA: TGTGCCATCAGCAAAGACAGGGGTGCAAATCAGCCCCAGCATTTT.

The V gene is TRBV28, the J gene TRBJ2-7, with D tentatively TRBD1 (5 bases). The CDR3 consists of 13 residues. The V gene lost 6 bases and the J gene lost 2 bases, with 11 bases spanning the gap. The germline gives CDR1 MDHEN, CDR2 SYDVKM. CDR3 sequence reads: CASRSPGTYEQYF. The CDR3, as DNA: TGTGCCAGCAGATCCCCAGGGACCTACGAGCAGTACTTC.

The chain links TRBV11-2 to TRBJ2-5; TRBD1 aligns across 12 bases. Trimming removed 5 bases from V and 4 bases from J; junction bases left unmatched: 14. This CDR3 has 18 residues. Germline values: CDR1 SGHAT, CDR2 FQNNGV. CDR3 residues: CASSQDIGWGQGAETQYF. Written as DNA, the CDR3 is TGTGCCAGCAGCCAGGATATAGGGTGGGGACAGGGGGCAGAGACCCAGTACTTC.

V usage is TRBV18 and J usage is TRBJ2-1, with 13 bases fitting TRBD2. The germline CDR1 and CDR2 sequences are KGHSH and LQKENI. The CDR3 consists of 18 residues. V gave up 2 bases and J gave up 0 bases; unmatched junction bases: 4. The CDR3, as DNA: TGTGCCAGCTCACCAACCGGGACTAGCGGGGTCTCCTACAATGAGCAGTTCTTC. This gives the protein CASSPTGTSGVSYNEQFF.

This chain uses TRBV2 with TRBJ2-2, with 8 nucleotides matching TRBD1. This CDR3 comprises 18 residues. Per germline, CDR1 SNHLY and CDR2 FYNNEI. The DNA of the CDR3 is TGTGCTAGCCGAAAGAAATTACGGGACAGGATTTCCACCGGGGAGCTGTTTTTT. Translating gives CASRKKLRDRISTGELFF.

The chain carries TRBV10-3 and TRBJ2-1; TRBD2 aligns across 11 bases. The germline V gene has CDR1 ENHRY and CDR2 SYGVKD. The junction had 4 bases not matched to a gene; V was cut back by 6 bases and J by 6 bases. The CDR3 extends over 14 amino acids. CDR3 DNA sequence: TGTGCCATCAGCTTAGCGGGGGGGGGCAATGAGCAGTTCTTC. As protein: CAISLAGGGNEQFF.

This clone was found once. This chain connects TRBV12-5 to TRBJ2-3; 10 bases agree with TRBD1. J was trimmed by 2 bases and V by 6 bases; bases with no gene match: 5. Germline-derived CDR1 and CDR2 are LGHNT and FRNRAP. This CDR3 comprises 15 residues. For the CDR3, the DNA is TGTGCTAGTGGCCGCGGGACAGGGGACACAGATACGCAGTATTTT. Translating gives CASGRGTGDTDTQYF.

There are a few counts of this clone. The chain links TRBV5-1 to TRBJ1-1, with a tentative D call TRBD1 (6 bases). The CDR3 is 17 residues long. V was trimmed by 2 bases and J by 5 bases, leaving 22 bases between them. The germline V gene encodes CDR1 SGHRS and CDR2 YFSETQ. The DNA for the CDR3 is TGCGCCAGCAGCTTTGGGACAAGGGGCAGTTTGGGGACTGAAGCTTTCTTT. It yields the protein CASSFGTRGSLGTEAFF.

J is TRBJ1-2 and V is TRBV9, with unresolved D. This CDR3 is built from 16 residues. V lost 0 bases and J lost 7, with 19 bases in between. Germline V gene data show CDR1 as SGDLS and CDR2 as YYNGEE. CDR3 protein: CASSVVSGISAFGYTF. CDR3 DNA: TGTGCCAGCAGCGTAGTCTCGGGGATTTCGGCCTTTGGCTACACCTTC. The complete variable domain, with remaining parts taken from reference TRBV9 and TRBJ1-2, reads DSGVTQTPKHLITATGQRVTLRCSPRSGDLSVYWYQQSLDQGLQFLIQYYNGEERAKGNILERFSAQQFPDLHSELNLSSLELGDSALYFCASSVVSGISAFGYTFGSGTRLTVV.